These 10 T cell receptor beta chains originate from one sample sequenced in a study of shared clonotypes between healthy human individuals. Data came from immunoSEQ multiplex PCR; TCRdb stores just in-frame clones and leaves some out. The sample holds under 2.5 million clones, 85% to 95% seen once. Material for sequencing was naive CD4+ T cells from PBMCs. Subset given: CD45RA+ positively selected. Source of these receptors: a man between 18 and 35 years old in good health. Some clones in this sample may be carry-over from other donors' samples.

The chain joins TRBV28 to TRBJ2-7; a possible D gene is TRBD2 (5 bases). Germline lookup yields CDR1 MDHEN and CDR2 SYDVKM. The CDR3 is 15 residues long. Trimming shortened V by 6 bases and J by 0 bases, and 15 bases separated the two germline ends. This CDR3 reads CASSSLKGSSYEQYF. The CDR3 nucleotides are TGTGCCAGCAGCTCCCTTAAAGGGAGCTCCTACGAGCAGTACTTC.

The gene calls are TRBV5-1 and TRBJ2-1, with D perhaps given as TRBD1 or TRBD2 (7 bases each). The germline V and J ends were trimmed by 4 bases and 8 bases, with 10 bases remaining between them. Germline values: CDR1 SGHRS, CDR2 YFSETQ. The CDR3 length is 12 residues. The CDR3 bases are TGCGCCAGCAGCCAGGGGGGGTATGAGCAGTTCTTC. Translating gives CASSQGGYEQFF.

Comment on this clone: In the same sample, other DNA sequences code for this CDR3. The chain employs TRBV6-5 and TRBJ2-7; 9 bases are a match to TRBD2. The V and J ends lost 5 bases and 3 bases, in that order; junction bases with no gene match: 2. This CDR3 has 13 residues. Germline CDR1 is MNHEY and CDR2 is SVGAGI. The CDR3 loop reads CASSRSGSYEQYF. Written as DNA, the CDR3 is TGTGCCAGCAGTCGTAGCGGGAGCTACGAGCAGTACTTC.

The chain has TRBV5-5 and TRBJ2-7, with 9 bases fitting TRBD2. The CDR3 has 17 amino acids. The trim removed 0 bases at V and 2 bases at J, leaving 9 bases unmatched. CDR1 is SGHKS and CDR2 is YYEKEE in the germline V gene (reference sequence). This CDR3 reads CASSLAGSAGGPYEQYF. The CDR3, as DNA: TGTGCCAGCAGCTTGGCCGGTTCGGCGGGAGGGCCCTACGAGCAGTACTTC.

The chain is built from TRBV5-1 and TRBJ2-2; maybe TRBD2 (6 bases). The germline V gene encodes CDR1 SGHRS and CDR2 YFSETQ. V was cut by 0 bases and J by 4 bases, with 13 bases left in between. This CDR3 is built from 16 residues. In nucleotides, the CDR3 is TGCGCCAGCAGCTTGGTAGCCGGGAGTACCACCGGGGAGCTGTTTTTT. Its protein is CASSLVAGSTTGELFF.

In the case of this clone: This specimen includes other DNA sequences encoding the same CDR3. The chain is built from TRBV5-1 and TRBJ2-5, with 7 bases matching TRBD2. The CDR3 has 14 amino acids. Germline lookup yields CDR1 SGHRS and CDR2 YFSETQ. The V segment lost 0 bases and the J segment 4 bases; nucleotides outside the gene matches: 3. Here the CDR3 reads CASSLGTSGETQYF. CDR3 in DNA: TGCGCCAGCAGCTTGGGGACTAGTGGAGAGACCCAGTACTTC. The variable domain in full, completed from reference TRBV5-1 and TRBJ2-5, reads KAGVTQTPRYLIKTRGQQVTLSCSPISGHRSVSWYQQTPGQGLQFLFEYFSETQRNKGNFPGRFSGRQFSNSRSEMNVSTLELGDSALYLCASSLGTSGETQYFGPGTRLLVL.

V is TRBV5-4 and J is TRBJ2-1; 8 bases map to TRBD1. The CDR3 totals 13 residues. V lost 3 bases, J lost 8 bases, and 4 bases stayed unmatched. CDR1 and CDR2 (germline): SGHNT, YYREEE (reference sequence). CDR3 protein: CASSSKQGDEQFF. CDR3 DNA sequence: TGTGCCAGCAGCTCAAAACAGGGGGATGAGCAGTTCTTC.

The J gene is TRBJ1-1, the V gene TRBV28, with D possibly TRBD1 on 6 matching bases. Germline V gene data show CDR1 as MDHEN and CDR2 as SYDVKM. This CDR3 has 12 residues. V gave up 6 bases and J gave up 10 bases, with 15 bases separating them. The CDR3 DNA reads TGTGCCAGCAGACTCAGGGGAATGGCAGCTTTCTTT. Protein product: CASRLRGMAAFF.

The chain carries TRBV7-6 and TRBJ1-2; no definite D call. The CDR3 covers 13 residues. V was pared by 4 bases and J by 5 bases, with 11 bases between. Looked up from germline, CDR1 is SGHVS and CDR2 is FNYEAQ. CDR3 bases: TGTGCCAGCAGCTCTAGATCGGGATATGGCTACACCTTC. The encoded protein is CASSSRSGYGYTF.

The V gene is TRBV28, the J gene TRBJ1-1; 8 bases map to TRBD1. Trimming removed 5 bases from V and 10 bases from J; junction bases left unmatched: 9. CDR3 length: 13 residues. CDR1 and CDR2 from the germline V gene are MDHEN and SYDVKM. CDR3 amino acids: CASSPQGARRAFF. The DNA of the CDR3 is TGTGCCAGCAGTCCCCAGGGGGCGCGGCGAGCTTTCTTT.